This TCR beta chain is drawn from a study of T cells in tumors after PD-1 blockade (dated by TCRdb to the late 2010s). About the study as a whole: Exclusion criteria were prior checkpoint blockade, use of systemic immunosuppressants, or recent radiotherapy or other anti-cancer therapy within 4 weeks. Patients received pembrolizumab 200 mg every 3 weeks or cemiplimab 350 mg every 2 weeks. Ongoing daily vismodegib 150 mg was also given to a subset of patients during anti-PD-1 treatment. An average of 113,528 TCR templates (range about 24,679-257,772) and about 38,000 unique clonotypes was obtained for peripheral blood samples. Paired single-cell RNA and TCR sequencing was done in the study on site-matched tumors from patients with BCC or SCC, both before and after anti-PD-1 therapy. To compare clonotypes in blood versus tumor, bulk TCR sequencing was run on approximately 11 peripheral blood samples drawn from a few patients. RECIST version 1.1 was used to assess clinical response. Summary of the overall study and its limitations: About 41% of tumor TCR clonotypes were detected in blood, and some novel exhausted tumor clones were observed in pre-treatment blood, which was taken as suggesting peripheral recruitment. The source of novel T cell clones was not identified and could include lymphoid organs or rare unexpanded clones within the tumor or its periphery.

Genomic DNA extracted from tumor biopsies or peripheral blood was used for bulk TCRbeta sequencing, with input ranging from roughly 550 ng to 6,500 ng. All patients had histologically proven advanced or metastatic basal or squamous cell carcinoma and were poor candidates for surgical resection. The basal cell carcinoma cohort was made up of around eleven patients, and bulk tumor TCR sequencing was performed for several of these patients. The immunoSEQ platform was used for deep TCRbeta sequencing. On the study's bioinformatics: For further analysis, only productive rearrangements were exported from the immunoSEQ Analyzer. T cell phenotypes were assigned to bulk TCRbeta clonotypes by matching the clonotypes to single-cell RNA+TCR-seq clones that had the same TCRbeta sequence. Using bulk TCR sequencing data, clone enrichment in tumor was calculated by dividing a clone's tumor frequency by the same clone's PBMC frequency. TCRs were grouped by GLIPH into specificity groups, defined as clusters of distinct TCRs likely recognizing common antigens via shared CDR3 motifs. Imported from immuneACCESS, the table was reduced by TCRdb to in-frame sequences with V and J called. These copies leave out some clones; in studies compared against another copy, an unresolved V gene accounts for under half, and the cause of the remainder is not known. The D gene and trimming were derived from the DNA, and the V and J assignments and clone size from that table. For this sample the table gives some 18,000 clones, of which over 70% were detected only once. 25% to 30% of the sample goes to the ten largest clones.

The CDR3 runs 13 residues from the cysteine to the phenylalanine. The retained sequence is limited to the CDR3, 39 bases, with the frame set at the first base. CDR1 and CDR2, per the germline V gene (reference sequence), are PRHDT and FYEKMQ. Cut back by 6 bases and 6 bases, the V and J ends lie 15 bases apart. Concerning this clone itself: Its target antigen remains unknown. Base-call qualities are not available, and no considerably larger clone is one nucleotide away.

This TCR was sampled from a human donor with advanced basal cell or squamous cell carcinoma (not recorded which). Sequences were derived from PBMCs, sampled after anti-PD-1 therapy. The rearrangement joined TRBV13 to TRBJ2-7; a weak D assignment points to TRBD1 (5 bases agree). The CDR3 here reads CASRKTASGEQYF. The DNA sequence is TGTGCCAGCAGGAAGACAGCGAGTGGCGAGCAGTACTTC.